This T cell receptor beta chain was profiled in a study of cytotoxic CD8 clonotypes in ibrutinib-treated CLL. V was cut by 3 bases and J by 5 bases, with 8 bases left in between. This CDR3 contains 13 residues. CDR1 is ENHRY, CDR2 SYGVKD, per germline. Sequencing was designed to attain a depth spanning 1 in 200,000 to 1 in 1 million T cells. Profiling relied on immunoSEQ multiplex PCR, and the TCRdb table lists in-frame clones only, not all of them. The table records approximately 140,000 clones, around 93% of them present only once. This clone was counted once. The sequencing here drew on PBMCs, taken after 12 months of ibrutinib treatment. The sequence derives from a human donor with chronic lymphocytic leukemia. This chain joins TRBV10-3 and TRBJ2-1; D gene uncertain. The CDR3 DNA reads TGTGCCATCAGTGACGGCTACGACAATGAGCAGTTCTTC. This gives the protein CAISDGYDNEQFF.